These 19 T cell receptor beta chains share one sample of origin, sequenced in a study of T cells in Graves' hyperthyroidism and ophthalmopathy. TCR beta CDR3 regions were amplified from RNA. The HTBI primer set drove a first-round RT-PCR of the TCR CDR3. TCRdb re-called the multiplex PCR reads with MiXCR, one entry per CDR3 protein. The table lists hundreds of thousands of distinct CDR3 sequences, about 17% of them singletons. The sequenced sample consisted of blood. The receptors originated from a woman aged 25 to 45 with Graves' hyperthyroidism.

This clonotype was counted a few times. Here the CDR3 DNA reads TGTGCCATCAGTGAGTCAAAGGGGACAGTCGATGAAAAACTGTTTTTT. Translated: CAISESKGTVDEKLFF. This rearrangement joins TRBV10-3 to TRBJ1-4, with TRBD1 matching over 7 bases. The CDR3 contains 16 residues. Germline V gene sequence: CDR1 ENHRY, CDR2 SYGVKD. Trimming took 0 bases from V and 6 from J; bases not matched to a gene: 7.

This clonotype was detected a few times. The chain has TRBV27 and TRBJ2-3; 9 bases align to TRBD1. Germline CDR1 reads MNHEY; CDR2 reads SMNVEV (reference sequence). This CDR3 is 18 amino acids long. The V gene end was trimmed by 0 bases and the J gene end by 0 bases; junction bases not matched to a gene: 7. As DNA, the CDR3 is TGTGCCAGCAGTTTATCAGGGGACAGGGTAACTAGCACAGATACGCAGTATTTT. Its protein product is CASSLSGDRVTSTDTQYF.

This clonotype came up many times. This chain uses TRBV27 with TRBJ2-7; possibly TRBD2 for D (7 bases). Per germline, CDR1 MNHEY and CDR2 SMNVEV (reference sequence). This CDR3 comprises 14 residues. With 4 bases removed from V and 0 bases from J, the gap between germline ends came to 10 bases. CDR3 DNA: TGTGCCAGCAGTTGGGGGGGGGCCTCCTACGAGCAGTACTTC. It encodes CASSWGGASYEQYF.

J is TRBJ2-3 and V is TRBV12-3 or TRBV12-4; unclear D gene. The CDR3 has 13 residues. V gave up 5 bases and J gave up 6 bases, with 12 bases separating them. CDR3 sequence (DNA): TGTGCCAGCAGTCCCGAACGTCAGGATACGCAGTATTTT. This encodes CASSPERQDTQYF.

This clonotype was seen repeatedly, ten times or more. This sequence joins TRBV30 and TRBJ2-5; possibly TRBD1 for D (5 bases). This CDR3 region has 14 residues. In germline, CDR1 is GTSNPN, CDR2 SVGIG (reference sequence). The V gene lost 3 bases and the J gene lost 3 bases, with 14 bases spanning the gap. The CDR3, as DNA: TGTGCCTGGAGCGGCGACAGCTTCGAAGAGACCCAGTACTTC. Its protein is CAWSGDSFEETQYF.

The V gene is TRBV20-1, the J gene TRBJ2-1; 11 bases fit TRBD2. CDR1 is DFQATT and CDR2 is SNEGSKA in the germline V gene (reference sequence). The CDR3 is made up of 13 amino acids. The V segment lost 6 bases and the J segment 9 bases; nucleotides outside the gene matches: 7. The CDR3 coding sequence is TGCAGTGCACTAGCGGGAGTAACACCTGAGCAGTTCTTC. Protein sequence: CSALAGVTPEQFF.

In its sample, this clonotype was seen many times. This chain links TRBV3-1 with TRBJ2-1; D gene uncertain. With 0 bases removed from V and 9 bases from J, the gap between germline ends came to 9 bases. The length of the CDR3 is 13 residues. The germline CDR1 and CDR2 sequences are LGHDT and YNNKEL (reference sequence). CDR3: CASSQDRNLEQFF. DNA for the CDR3: TGTGCCAGCAGCCAAGATCGTAACCTTGAGCAGTTCTTC.

This clonotype was seen just once. V gene TRBV19 combines with J gene TRBJ2-7; 7 bases map to TRBD1. The germline gives CDR1 LNHDA, CDR2 SQIVND (reference sequence). CDR3 size: 17 residues. V trimming: 5 bases; J trimming: 0 bases; junction bases outside the gene matches: 13. In DNA form, the CDR3 reads TGTGCCAGTAGTCCATATTCGACAGGGACAAGCTCCTACGAGCAGTACTTC. This gives the protein CASSPYSTGTSSYEQYF. Based on the CDR3 plus reference TRBV19 and TRBJ2-7, the full variable domain is DGGITQSPKYLFRKEGQNVTLSCEQNLNHDAMYWYRQDPGQGLRLIYYSQIVNDFQKGDIAEGYSVSREKKESFPLTVTSAQKNPTAFYLCASSPYSTGTSSYEQYFGPGTRLTVT.

In its sample, this clonotype was seen a few times. The CDR3: CAWGGALGHEQYF. The CDR3 bases are TGTGCCTGGGGAGGGGCATTGGGGCACGAGCAGTACTTC. The genes are TRBV30 and TRBJ2-7; weak D call: TRBD2 (6 bases). V was cut by 5 bases and J by 5 bases, with 16 bases left in between. The CDR3 is 13 amino acids. Looked up from germline, CDR1 is GTSNPN and CDR2 is SVGIG (reference sequence).

The genes are TRBV12-3 or TRBV12-4 and TRBJ2-2; D gene uncertain. V dropped 7 bases and J dropped 0 bases, with 12 bases sitting between them. The CDR3 is made up of 15 amino acids. The CDR3 DNA follows: TGTGCCAGCAAAAGCGTACGGGCGAACACCGGGGAGCTGTTTTTT. It codes for CASKSVRANTGELFF.

This clonotype was counted at least ten times. The chain joins TRBV7-3 to TRBJ2-1, with D uncertain. The CDR3 contains 14 residues. Per germline, CDR1 SGHTA and CDR2 FQGTGA. V gave up 3 bases and J gave up 1 base, with 7 bases separating them. This chain's CDR3 is CASSFAASYNEQFF. CDR3 DNA: TGTGCCAGCAGCTTTGCAGCATCCTACAATGAGCAGTTCTTC.

This clonotype was picked up a small number of times. V and J are TRBV5-1 and TRBJ2-2; 8 positions match TRBD1. CDR1 is SGHRS and CDR2 is YFSETQ in the germline V gene. This CDR3 is 16 amino acids long. V was clipped by 3 bases and J by 4 bases; unmatched bases: 8. The DNA for the CDR3 is TGCGCCAGCAGCTCCCAGGGGGCGAGTAGCACCGGGGAGCTGTTTTTT. Amino acid sequence: CASSSQGASSTGELFF. The full variable domain, rest sourced from reference TRBV5-1 and TRBJ2-2, is KAGVTQTPRYLIKTRGQQVTLSCSPISGHRSVSWYQQTPGQGLQFLFEYFSETQRNKGNFPGRFSGRQFSNSRSEMNVSTLELGDSALYLCASSSQGASSTGELFFGEGSRLTVL.

This clonotype was seen at least ten times. The chain carries TRBV2 and TRBJ2-1; D not resolved. The CDR3 runs 11 residues. Germline V lookup: CDR1 SNHLY, CDR2 FYNNEI. The V gene lost 2 bases and the J gene lost 10 bases, with 6 bases spanning the gap. This chain's CDR3 is CASSERSEQFF. The CDR3 DNA reads as TGTGCCAGCAGTGAACGTTCGGAGCAGTTCTTC.

This clonotype occurred many times. The chain is built from TRBV12-3 or TRBV12-4 and TRBJ2-2; possible D gene TRBD1, 6 bases. This CDR3 has 14 amino acids. Trimming stripped 6 bases from V and 1 base from J, with 9 bases between. The CDR3 nucleotides read TGTGCCAGCAGACGGACAGTGAACACCGGGGAGCTGTTTTTT. Translating it yields CASRRTVNTGELFF.

The table lists this clonotype with many counts. The rearrangement joins TRBV6-1 to TRBJ2-7; TRBD1 agrees at 8 bases. Germline V lookup: CDR1 MNHNS, CDR2 SASEGT. The CDR3 length is 15 residues. Germline trimming cut 6 bases from V and 5 bases from J; bases unmatched to any gene: 12. The CDR3 bases are TGTGCCAGCAGCTCTCCGGGACAGGCCATGAACGAGCAGTACTTC. This encodes CASSSPGQAMNEQYF.

Ten or more counts support this clonotype. The chain joins TRBV18 to TRBJ2-1; the match to TRBD2 covers 9 bases. Germline V gene data show CDR1 as KGHSH and CDR2 as LQKENI. This CDR3 has 15 residues. Unmatched junction bases numbered 10, after V lost 6 bases and J lost 7 bases. The CDR3 DNA reads TGTGCCAGCTCCCCCCCGGGTAGCGGGAGTAATGAGCAGTTCTTC. It translates to CASSPPGSGSNEQFF.

This sequence joins TRBV2 and TRBJ2-2; possible D gene TRBD2, 5 bases. The CDR3 sequence is 12 residues long. Germline V gene data show CDR1 as SNHLY and CDR2 as FYNNEI. Trimming cost V 6 bases and J 5 bases, with 7 bases left between them. For the CDR3, the DNA is TGTGCCAGCAGGCGGAGGACCGGGGAGCTGTTTTTT. This codes for CASRRRTGELFF.

This clonotype was picked up many times. The J gene is TRBJ2-5, the V gene TRBV28; D remains ambiguous. This CDR3 is 15 amino acids long. The V end lost 2 bases, the J end lost 5 bases, and 15 bases lay between the germline ends. Germline lookup yields CDR1 MDHEN and CDR2 SYDVKM. The CDR3 here is CASSLGVGARETQYF. CDR3 coding DNA: TGTGCCAGCAGTTTAGGGGTCGGAGCTAGGGAGACCCAGTACTTC.

J is TRBJ2-1 and V is TRBV7-9, with D uncertain. V was shortened by 1 base and J by 4 bases, with 8 bases between the two germline ends. Germline V gives CDR1 SEHNR, CDR2 FQNEAQ (reference sequence). CDR3 length equals 14 residues. CDR3 in DNA: TGTGCCAGCAGCTTAGTCCGAGAATACAATGAGCAGTTCTTC. Protein sequence: CASSLVREYNEQFF.